Listed here are 5 T cell receptor beta chains from one sample, sequenced in a study of blood T cell repertoires in COVID-19. Only in-frame clones appear in the TCRdb table, and some are missing; sequencing was by immunoSEQ multiplex PCR. The sample has about 170,000 clones, about nine tenths seen once; the top ten hold 10% to 11%. Sequenced: peripheral blood. These receptors were obtained from a woman aged 60-70 years with COVID-19, enrolled during active disease.

This chain joins TRBV6-5 and TRBJ1-1, with a tentative D call TRBD1 (5 bases). Between the trimmed V and J ends, which lost 6 bases and 5 bases, there was a span of 16 bases. CDR1 is MNHEY and CDR2 is SVGAGI in the germline V gene. This CDR3 comprises 14 residues. In DNA form, the CDR3 reads TGTGCCAGCAGCTATCCAGGGTTGGAAACTGAAGCTTTCTTT. It is translated as CASSYPGLETEAFF.

This clone was seen a handful of times. V gene TRBV20-1 combines with J gene TRBJ2-7; 7 bases fit TRBD2. Trimming took 3 bases from V and 6 from J; bases not matched to a gene: 14. Germline V gene sequence: CDR1 DFQATT, CDR2 SNEGSKA (reference sequence). The CDR3 extends over 15 amino acids. CDR3 DNA sequence: TGCAGTGCTAGTCTGGGGAGGGCCTTTTCGCGCGAGCAGTACTTC. It yields the protein CSASLGRAFSREQYF.

The chain has TRBV7-9 and TRBJ1-4; D call uncertain. Per the germline V gene, CDR1 is SEHNR and CDR2 is FQNEAQ (reference sequence). The CDR3 extends over 13 amino acids. With 5 bases removed from V and 4 bases from J, the gap between germline ends came to 8 bases. Here the CDR3 reads CASSRAINEKLFF. The CDR3 DNA reads TGTGCCAGCAGCCGTGCGATTAATGAAAAACTGTTTTTT.

The chain couples TRBV7-3 to TRBJ2-1; 12 positions match TRBD1. V lost 6 bases, J lost 8 bases, and 5 bases stayed unmatched. Germline CDR1 is SGHTA and CDR2 is FQGTGA. The CDR3 has 14 residues. The CDR3 coding sequence is TGTGCCAGCAGGAATGGGACAGGGGGCGATGAGCAGTTCTTC. This encodes CASRNGTGGDEQFF.

The J gene is TRBJ1-2, the V gene TRBV4-3; D might be TRBD1 (6 bases). CDR3 size: 15 residues. V dropped 0 bases and J dropped 4 bases, with 12 bases sitting between them. The germline CDR1 and CDR2 sequences are LGHNA and YSLEER. CDR3 sequence (DNA): TGCGCCAGCAGCCAAGATTCCCAGGGGCGCTATGGCTACACCTTC. It encodes CASSQDSQGRYGYTF.